Below, 11 T cell receptor beta chains from the same sample are listed, as sequenced in a study of T cell responses to AZD1222 COVID-19 vaccine (dated by TCRdb to 2020 to 2023). The time point label here, explained by the study, means: about 28 days (+/-7) after the second vaccine dose. The library came from the immunoSEQ multiplex PCR assay. The immuneACCESS repertoire file appears here via TCRdb, limited to in-frame rearrangements. These files lack a portion of the clones; in checked studies, under half of the deficit traces to unresolved V genes, and the cause of the others is not known. Recorded for this sample are 110,000 to 150,000 clones; about 90% of them occurred a single time. Clones ranked in the top ten supply roughly 3% of the sample. This material consisted of peripheral blood, taken 28 days after the second AZD1222 dose. The receptors were sampled from an adult who received the AZD1222 COVID-19 vaccine.

The V call is TRBV12-5, the J call TRBJ1-2; maybe TRBD1 (6 bases). The germline CDR1 and CDR2 sequences are LGHNT and FRNRAP. Between the trimmed V and J ends, which lost 5 bases and 5 bases, there was a span of 18 bases. This CDR3 has 15 amino acids. The CDR3 DNA follows: TGTGCTAGTGGTCCCTCGGGAGGGGGGGCTTATGGCTACACCTTC. This encodes CASGPSGGGAYGYTF.

The rearrangement links TRBV6-1 to TRBJ1-4; D is ambiguous. V lost 8 bases to trimming and J lost 7 bases, with 11 bases between them. Germline CDR1 reads MNHNS; CDR2 reads SASEGT. The CDR3 is 12 residues long. The CDR3 DNA reads as TGTGCCAGCGGTCAACTCGGTGAAAAACTGTTTTTT. Translating gives CASGQLGEKLFF.

V usage is TRBV9 and J usage is TRBJ2-1; no clear D. Germline V gene data show CDR1 as SGDLS and CDR2 as YYNGEE. The CDR3 extends over 15 amino acids. Deletions cut 0 bases from V and 0 bases from J, with 7 bases between. This chain's CDR3 is CASSVDPSSYNEQFF. CDR3 in DNA: TGTGCCAGCAGCGTAGACCCGAGCTCCTACAATGAGCAGTTCTTC.

This chain uses TRBV2 with TRBJ1-6; a weak D match, TRBD1 (5 bases). The CDR3 is 13 amino acids. Looked up from germline, CDR1 is SNHLY and CDR2 is FYNNEI. Trimming shortened V by 7 bases and J by 2 bases, and 6 bases separated the two germline ends. The CDR3 reads CASKDTYNSPLHF. The DNA for the CDR3 is TGTGCCAGCAAGGACACCTATAATTCACCCCTCCACTTT. Using reference TRBV2 and TRBJ1-6 for the parts outside the CDR3, the full variable domain is EPEVTQTPSHQVTQMGQEVILRCVPISNHLYFYWYRQILGQKVEFLVSFYNNEISEKSEIFDDQFSVERPDGSNFTLKIRSTKLEDSAMYFCASKDTYNSPLHFGNGTRLTVT.

This chain links TRBV12-3 or TRBV12-4 with TRBJ2-7; unclear D gene. CDR3 length: 12 residues. V lost 6 bases and J lost 2, with 8 bases in between. Here the CDR3 DNA reads TGTGCCAGCAGCTCAACAACCTACGAGCAGTACTTC. Protein: CASSSTTYEQYF.

This clone has just one count. The rearrangement uses TRBV7-2 and TRBJ2-3; maybe TRBD2 (6 bases). CDR3 length: 16 amino acids. Germline V gives CDR1 SGHTA, CDR2 FQGNSA. Trimming shortened V by 5 bases and J by 2 bases, and 17 bases separated the two germline ends. The CDR3: CASSPRLVTHTDTQYF. The CDR3 DNA sequence: TGTGCCAGCAGCCCTAGACTAGTGACACACACAGATACGCAGTATTTT.

The chain combines TRBV4-3 with TRBJ2-3, with 8 nucleotides matching TRBD2. CDR3 size: 16 residues. Trimming took 4 bases from V and 4 from J; bases not matched to a gene: 10. Germline V gene lookup returns CDR1 LGHNA and CDR2 YSLEER. The CDR3 DNA is TGCGCCAGCAGCCCGCGGGGTACGGGAGGGCCAGATACGCAGTATTTT. Amino acids: CASSPRGTGGPDTQYF.

Written as DNA, the CDR3 is TGCAGCTTCCTGGGTCAAGAAGCTAACTATGGCTACACCTTC. This translates into CSFLGQEANYGYTF. The gene calls are TRBV29-1 and TRBJ1-2; unclear D gene. Trimming removed 8 bases at V and 0 bases at J, with 16 bases between. This CDR3 has 14 amino acids. Germline V gene lookup returns CDR1 SQVTM and CDR2 ANQGSEA.

This sequence joins TRBV27 and TRBJ1-1, with TRBD1 as a possible D gene (5 bases). This CDR3 has 17 amino acids. CDR1 and CDR2 (germline): MNHEY, SMNVEV (reference sequence). The ends were cut back, 1 base at V and 0 bases at J, with 15 bases in the middle. Here the CDR3 reads CASSLLGYGGVNTEAFF. DNA of the CDR3: TGTGCCAGCAGTTTATTGGGGTATGGGGGGGTGAACACTGAAGCTTTCTTT.

The sample holds one count of this clone. This sequence joins TRBV5-1 and TRBJ1-1; D is perhaps TRBD1 (5 bases). This CDR3 has 14 residues. The germline CDR1 and CDR2 sequences are SGHRS and YFSETQ. V shed 4 bases and J shed 4 bases, with 14 bases lying between them. The CDR3 bases are TGCGCCAGCAGCAGGGACGGCAAGGGCACTGAAGCTTTCTTT. Its translation is CASSRDGKGTEAFF.

The rearrangement joins TRBV6-5 to TRBJ2-1; 9 nucleotides line up with TRBD1. The V gene's germline CDR1 is MNHEY and CDR2 SVGAGI. J was trimmed by 6 bases and V by 4 bases; bases with no gene match: 10. This CDR3 is built from 16 residues. CDR3 amino acids: CASSSSEWTGVNEQFF. The CDR3 bases are TGTGCCAGCAGTTCCTCCGAGTGGACAGGGGTCAATGAGCAGTTCTTC.